The clone carrying this T cell receptor beta chain was recorded a few times. Antigen unknown. This CDR3 region has 14 residues. CDR1 and CDR2 (germline): SEHNR, FQNEAQ (reference sequence). V was clipped by 3 bases and J by 0 bases, with 7 bases between them. The sample is drawn from a study of neurological immune-mediated disorders. Whole-study context: Multiple sclerosis patients numbered roughly 35, with approximately 31 relapsing-remitting and 3 secondary progressive. Study-wide findings and caveats: Multiple sclerosis was found to have the least TCR clonal expansion, below healthy controls, and HTLV-1-associated myelopathy the most.

The output of every sequencing run, over 180 million TCR-beta sequences, came from 15-18 subjects. TCRdb recomputed calls from the 5' RACE reads with MiXCR, one row per CDR3 protein. This table has about 62,000 distinct CDR3 sequences, around 3.8% appearing once. This receptor was taken from a woman aged 45 to 65 with multiple sclerosis. Sequencing was done on a sample of PBMCs. The chain is built from TRBV7-9 and TRBJ2-3; D is undetermined. The CDR3 region has the DNA TGTGCCAGCAGCTTCCGGCAGAGCACAGATACGCAGTATTTT. This codes for CASSFRQSTDTQYF.